This entry lists 27 T cell receptor beta chains sequenced from one sample in a study of shared clonotypes between healthy human individuals. Repertoires were generated with immunoSEQ multiplex PCR, while TCRdb's copy carries only in-frame clones and drops some. The sample has more than 550,000 clones; 90% to 95% are singletons. Cells designated naive CD8 were CD45RO-negative and were positively selected for CCR7, with terminally differentiated effector memory CD45RA+ cells excluded. Sequencing used naive CD8+ T cells sorted from blood. These receptors were collected from a man younger than 45 in good health.

The V gene is TRBV7-9, the J gene TRBJ2-7; D unresolved. CDR3 size: 12 residues. V lost 5 bases, J lost 4 bases, and 9 bases lay in between. The V gene's germline CDR1 is SEHNR and CDR2 FQNEAQ (reference sequence). The CDR3 DNA reads TGTGCCAGCAGCGCCCAGCCTTACGAGCAGTACTTC. Translating it yields CASSAQPYEQYF.

This clone was seen a single time. This chain connects TRBV29-1 to TRBJ2-1; D possibly corresponds to TRBD1 (5 bases). Germline CDR1 is SQVTM and CDR2 is ANQGSEA. The CDR3 consists of 14 residues. The germline V and J ends were trimmed by 3 bases and 6 bases, with 15 bases remaining between them. The CDR3 spells CSVDGQGWRNEQFF. The CDR3 DNA sequence: TGCAGCGTTGATGGGCAGGGATGGCGCAATGAGCAGTTCTTC.

The J gene is TRBJ2-7, the V gene TRBV19, with D perhaps matching TRBD1 (6 bases). V lost 10 bases to trimming and J lost 3 bases, with 10 bases between them. This CDR3 contains 11 residues. Germline V lookup: CDR1 LNHDA, CDR2 SQIVND (reference sequence). CDR3 in amino acids: CATEGDYEQYF. The CDR3 DNA follows: TGTGCCACCGAGGGGGACTACGAGCAGTACTTC.

V is TRBV6-5 and J is TRBJ1-5, with a weak D call TRBD1 (6 bases). The V gene lost 5 bases and the J gene lost 5 bases, with 10 bases spanning the gap. Germline V lookup: CDR1 MNHEY, CDR2 SVGAGI. The CDR3 covers 13 residues. CDR3 DNA sequence: TGTGCCAGCAGTACAGGGTTCGATCAGCCCCAGCATTTT. This encodes CASSTGFDQPQHF.

This chain joins TRBV6-4 and TRBJ2-2; 7 nucleotides agree with TRBD2. J gave up 5 bases and V 3 bases, and 6 bases lay outside the gene matches. Per germline, CDR1 MRHNA and CDR2 SNTAGT. The CDR3 length is 15 residues. The CDR3 DNA sequence: TGTGCCAGCAGTGAGGCGGGAGACCGAACCGGGGAGCTGTTTTTT. Protein product: CASSEAGDRTGELFF.

The rearrangement joins TRBV29-1 to TRBJ2-1, with 9 positions matching TRBD2. Trimming at V came to 2 bases and at J to 3 bases, leaving 2 bases not matched to a gene. Germline V gene data show CDR1 as SQVTM and CDR2 as ANQGSEA. CDR3 length: 14 amino acids. The CDR3 DNA is TGCAGCGTTGAACTAGCGGGATACTACAATGAGCAGTTCTTC. This gives the protein CSVELAGYYNEQFF.

V is TRBV4-1 and J is TRBJ2-7; D may correspond to TRBD1 or TRBD2 (6 bases each). This CDR3 has 15 residues. Germline CDR1 MGHRA, CDR2 YSYEKL. The germline V and J ends were trimmed by 0 bases and 5 bases, with 14 bases remaining between them. In DNA form, the CDR3 reads TGCGCCAGCAGCCAAGAATCGGGGGCGTGGGACGAGCAGTACTTC. Translating it yields CASSQESGAWDEQYF.

This clone was detected once. The J gene is TRBJ2-7, the V gene TRBV6-5; no definite D call. The V end lost 0 bases, the J end lost 0 bases, and 9 bases lay between the germline ends. This CDR3 has 15 amino acids. CDR1 is MNHEY and CDR2 is SVGAGI in the germline V gene. Here the CDR3 DNA reads TGTGCCAGCAGTTACTCGCCAGTCAGCTCCTACGAGCAGTACTTC. The encoded protein is CASSYSPVSSYEQYF.

The chain employs TRBV7-9 and TRBJ2-7, with D uncertain. The germline V gene has CDR1 SEHNR and CDR2 FQNEAQ (reference sequence). This CDR3 contains 11 residues. V lost 5 bases, J lost 7 bases, and 9 bases lay in between. The CDR3: CASSGVSEQYF. CDR3 DNA: TGTGCCAGCAGCGGAGTGTCGGAGCAGTACTTC.

The chain carries TRBV19 and TRBJ2-1; the match to TRBD2 covers 7 bases. Looked up from germline, CDR1 is LNHDA and CDR2 is SQIVND (reference sequence). The CDR3 covers 14 residues. The trim removed 9 bases at V and 2 bases at J, leaving 7 bases unmatched. The DNA for the CDR3 is TGTGCCAGCCAGAGAAGCGGGGCCTACAATGAGCAGTTCTTC. This gives the protein CASQRSGAYNEQFF. The complete variable domain, with remaining parts taken from reference TRBV19 and TRBJ2-1, reads DGGITQSPKYLFRKEGQNVTLSCEQNLNHDAMYWYRQDPGQGLRLIYYSQIVNDFQKGDIAEGYSVSREKKESFPLTVTSAQKNPTAFYLCASQRSGAYNEQFFGPGTRLTVL.

The V and J genes are TRBV7-9 and TRBJ2-5; TRBD1 aligns across 7 bases. Trimming cost V 8 bases and J 3 bases; bases outside gene matches: 12. Germline values: CDR1 SEHNR, CDR2 FQNEAQ (reference sequence). The CDR3 has 15 amino acids. The CDR3 spells CASGRISGQKETQYF. Written as DNA, the CDR3 is TGTGCCAGCGGCAGGATTTCGGGACAGAAAGAGACCCAGTACTTC. Using reference TRBV7-9 and TRBJ2-5 for the parts outside the CDR3, the full variable domain is DTGVSQNPRHKITKRGQNVTFRCDPISEHNRLYWYRQTLGQGPEFLTYFQNEAQLEKSRLLSDRFSAERPKGSFSTLEIQRTEQGDSAMYLCASGRISGQKETQYFGPGTRLLVL.

The chain couples TRBV19 to TRBJ2-7; TRBD2 matches at 11 bases. Germline trimming cut 4 bases from V and 2 bases from J; bases unmatched to any gene: 1. Germline CDR1 is LNHDA and CDR2 is SQIVND (reference sequence). The length of the CDR3 is 14 residues. The CDR3 nucleotides are TGTGCCAGTAGTACTAGCGGGAGGACCTACGAGCAGTACTTC. Translated, it gives CASSTSGRTYEQYF. The variable domain in full, with the rest retrieved from reference TRBV19 and TRBJ2-7, is DGGITQSPKYLFRKEGQNVTLSCEQNLNHDAMYWYRQDPGQGLRLIYYSQIVNDFQKGDIAEGYSVSREKKESFPLTVTSAQKNPTAFYLCASSTSGRTYEQYFGPGTRLTVT.

This clone was counted between two and nine times. The chain carries TRBV6-5 and TRBJ1-1, with 7 bases aligning to TRBD1. After removal of 6 bases from V and 2 bases from J, the junction contained 6 bases not matched to a gene. CDR3 length: 14 amino acids. CDR1 and CDR2 from the germline V gene are MNHEY and SVGAGI. CDR3 residues: CASSPGQPNTEAFF. The CDR3 region has the DNA TGTGCCAGCAGCCCGGGACAGCCTAACACTGAAGCTTTCTTT.

J is TRBJ2-1 and V is TRBV5-8, with no clear D. V was clipped by 0 bases and J by 9 bases, with 7 bases between them. The CDR3 is 12 residues long. CDR1 SGHTS and CDR2 YDEGEE come from the germline V gene. The CDR3 nucleotides read TGTGCCAGCAGCTTGGCAGGACCTGAGCAGTTCTTC. Its translation: CASSLAGPEQFF.

The chain is built from TRBV9 and TRBJ2-7, with D possibly TRBD1 on 6 matching bases. Trimming took 0 bases from V and 2 from J, leaving 12 bases between them. From germline, CDR1 is SGDLS and CDR2 YYNGEE. The CDR3 runs 15 residues. The DNA for the CDR3 is TGTGCCAGCAGCGTAGACTCGACAGGAGCCTACGAGCAGTACTTC. Amino acid sequence: CASSVDSTGAYEQYF.

The genes are TRBV9 and TRBJ1-6; a possible D gene is TRBD1 (6 bases). The germline V and J ends were trimmed by 0 bases and 7 bases, with 11 bases remaining between them. The CDR3 runs 15 residues. Germline assignment: CDR1 SGDLS and CDR2 YYNGEE. CDR3 loop: CASSVGEDRNSPLHF. CDR3 bases: TGTGCCAGCAGCGTAGGAGAGGACAGAAATTCACCCCTCCACTTT.

The chain recombines TRBV6-6 with TRBJ1-5; a weak D match, TRBD1 (5 bases). Germline lookup yields CDR1 MNHNY and CDR2 SVGAGI (reference sequence). The V end was cut by 5 bases, the J end by 3 bases, with 8 bases between. There are 13 residues in the CDR3. CDR3: CASSDSVNQPQHF. The CDR3 coding sequence is TGTGCCAGCAGTGACAGTGTCAATCAGCCCCAGCATTTT.

This clone appeared once. The CDR3 region has the DNA TGCGCCAGCAGCCAACGGACAAGGGCTGAAGCTTTCTTT. Translating gives CASSQRTRAEAFF. V gene TRBV4-1 combines with J gene TRBJ1-1; a weak D match, TRBD1 (5 bases). V was cut by 2 bases and J by 6 bases, with 10 bases left in between. The CDR3 contains 13 residues. Germline values: CDR1 MGHRA, CDR2 YSYEKL.

V usage is TRBV5-1 and J usage is TRBJ1-1; perhaps TRBD1 as D (5 bases). The CDR3 runs 12 residues. The V and J ends lost 5 bases and 5 bases respectively, with 10 bases between them. Germline V gene lookup returns CDR1 SGHRS and CDR2 YFSETQ. CDR3 nucleotide sequence: TGCGCCAGCAGATACCAGGGTACTGAAGCTTTCTTT. Translated, it gives CASRYQGTEAFF. The full variable domain, its missing parts supplied by reference TRBV5-1 and TRBJ1-1, is KAGVTQTPRYLIKTRGQQVTLSCSPISGHRSVSWYQQTPGQGLQFLFEYFSETQRNKGNFPGRFSGRQFSNSRSEMNVSTLELGDSALYLCASRYQGTEAFFGQGTRLTVV.

The CDR3, as DNA: TGTGCCACCAGGGTGAGGGACCACACAGATACGCAGTATTTT. This codes for CATRVRDHTDTQYF. The chain carries TRBV15 and TRBJ2-3, with D perhaps given as TRBD1 or TRBD2 (5 bases each). The CDR3 has 14 amino acids. Germline V lookup: CDR1 LNHNV, CDR2 YYDKDF (reference sequence). Trimming removed 6 bases from V and 2 bases from J, with 12 bases in between.

J is TRBJ2-1 and V is TRBV18; D is possibly TRBD1 or TRBD2 (5 bases each). V was cut by 3 bases and J by 1 base, with 22 bases left in between. CDR1 is KGHSH, CDR2 LQKENI, per germline. This CDR3 has 19 residues. The CDR3 DNA reads TGTGCCAGCTCACCTTCGAGAGTATCAGGGAGACGTTCCTACAATGAGCAGTTCTTC. This encodes CASSPSRVSGRRSYNEQFF. The complete variable domain, with remaining parts taken from reference TRBV18 and TRBJ2-1, reads NAGVMQNPRHLVRRRGQEARLRCSPMKGHSHVYWYRQLPEEGLKFMVYLQKENIIDESGMPKERFSAEFPKEGPSILRIQQVVRGDSAAYFCASSPSRVSGRRSYNEQFFGPGTRLTVL.

The genes are TRBV7-6 and TRBJ2-7; D remains unclear. Germline CDR1 and CDR2: SGHVS and FNYEAQ. The length of the CDR3 is 13 residues. V was trimmed by 0 bases and J by 6 bases, leaving 9 bases between them. DNA of the CDR3: TGTGCCAGCAGCTTAGCCGCGCCTGGCGAGCAGTACTTC. Its translation: CASSLAAPGEQYF. Supplemented by reference TRBV7-6 and TRBJ2-7, the full variable domain reads GAGVSQSPRYKVTKRGQDVALRCDPISGHVSLYWYRQALGQGPEFLTYFNYEAQQDKSGLPNDRFSAERPEGSISTLTIQRTEQRDSAMYRCASSLAAPGEQYFGPGTRLTVT.

The gene calls are TRBV5-6 and TRBJ1-2; D ambiguous. This CDR3 contains 12 residues. V was clipped by 0 bases and J by 8 bases, with 8 bases between them. The germline gives CDR1 SGHDT, CDR2 YYEEEE. CDR3 amino acids: CASSLGADGYTF. The CDR3 region has the DNA TGTGCCAGCAGCTTGGGTGCCGACGGCTACACCTTC.

This rearrangement joins TRBV19 to TRBJ2-5; D is perhaps TRBD1 (6 bases). V lost 6 bases and J 7 bases, leaving 15 bases between the germline ends. Germline V gives CDR1 LNHDA, CDR2 SQIVND (reference sequence). The CDR3 has 13 residues. CDR3 protein: CASSNAGVRTQYF. In DNA form, the CDR3 reads TGTGCCAGTAGCAACGCAGGGGTGCGGACCCAGTACTTC. Full variable domain (outside the CDR3, taken from reference TRBV19 and TRBJ2-5): DGGITQSPKYLFRKEGQNVTLSCEQNLNHDAMYWYRQDPGQGLRLIYYSQIVNDFQKGDIAEGYSVSREKKESFPLTVTSAQKNPTAFYLCASSNAGVRTQYFGPGTRLLVL.

This chain joins TRBV19 and TRBJ2-1; TRBD2 aligns across 12 bases. After removal of 9 bases from V and 4 bases from J, the junction contained 4 bases not matched to a gene. The CDR3 runs to 14 residues. Germline assignment: CDR1 LNHDA and CDR2 SQIVND (reference sequence). The CDR3 reads CASGLAGSYNEQFF. CDR3 DNA: TGTGCCAGCGGACTAGCGGGATCTTACAATGAGCAGTTCTTC.

The rearrangement joins TRBV20-1 to TRBJ2-1; no clear D gene. Germline V gives CDR1 DFQATT, CDR2 SNEGSKA (reference sequence). Trimming left V 5 bases short and J 10 bases short, with 12 bases between. The CDR3 totals 11 residues. CDR3 DNA sequence: TGCAGTGCTGGTCAGAGAATGGAGCAGTTCTTC. This gives the protein CSAGQRMEQFF.

For this clone: Other DNA sequences in this sample translate to the same CDR3. J is TRBJ1-2 and V is TRBV27; 9 nucleotides line up with TRBD1. The CDR3 has 13 residues. CDR1 is MNHEY, CDR2 SMNVEV, per germline (reference sequence). The V gene end was trimmed by 5 bases and the J gene end by 6 bases; junction bases not matched to a gene: 4. The CDR3 reads CASSPGQGNGYTF. The CDR3, as DNA: TGTGCCAGCAGTCCGGGACAGGGAAATGGCTACACCTTC.